This T cell receptor (beta chain) originates from a study of Graves' ophthalmopathy and Graves' hyperthyroidism. This clonotype was observed at least ten times. Stable hyperthyroidism denotes an absence of ophthalmopathy throughout 18 months of follow-up. The sequenced template was RNA, covering the TCR beta CDR3 region. First-round RT-PCR employed HTBI primers, with a second-round multiplex PCR after it. A single record per CDR3 protein comes from TCRdb applying MiXCR to the multiplex PCR reads. The repertoire holds roughly 400,000 distinct CDR3 sequences, with about 16% as singletons. Material for sequencing was peripheral blood. The TCR sequence derives from a woman under 30 with stable Graves' hyperthyroidism.

CDR3 in amino acids: CASSRRDNQPQHF. The DNA of the CDR3 is TGTGCCAGCAGTAGACGGGACAATCAGCCCCAGCATTTT. The rearrangement links TRBV6-1 to TRBJ1-5; no firm D call. The CDR3 has 13 residues. V shed 5 bases and J shed 3 bases, with 8 bases lying between them. From germline, CDR1 is MNHNS and CDR2 SASEGT.